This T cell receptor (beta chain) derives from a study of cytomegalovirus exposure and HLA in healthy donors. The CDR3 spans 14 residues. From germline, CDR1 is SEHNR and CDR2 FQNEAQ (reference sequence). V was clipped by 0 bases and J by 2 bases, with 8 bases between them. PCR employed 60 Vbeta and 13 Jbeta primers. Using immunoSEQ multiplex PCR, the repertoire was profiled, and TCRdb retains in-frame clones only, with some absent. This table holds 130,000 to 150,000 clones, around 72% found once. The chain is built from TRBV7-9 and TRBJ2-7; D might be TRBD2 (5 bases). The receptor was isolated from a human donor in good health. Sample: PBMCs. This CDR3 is CASSLANSAYEQYF. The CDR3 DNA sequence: TGTGCCAGCAGCTTAGCGAATAGCGCCTACGAGCAGTACTTC. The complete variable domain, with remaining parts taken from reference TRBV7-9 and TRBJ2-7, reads DTGVSQNPRHKITKRGQNVTFRCDPISEHNRLYWYRQTLGQGPEFLTYFQNEAQLEKSRLLSDRFSAERPKGSFSTLEIQRTEQGDSAMYLCASSLANSAYEQYFGPGTRLTVT.